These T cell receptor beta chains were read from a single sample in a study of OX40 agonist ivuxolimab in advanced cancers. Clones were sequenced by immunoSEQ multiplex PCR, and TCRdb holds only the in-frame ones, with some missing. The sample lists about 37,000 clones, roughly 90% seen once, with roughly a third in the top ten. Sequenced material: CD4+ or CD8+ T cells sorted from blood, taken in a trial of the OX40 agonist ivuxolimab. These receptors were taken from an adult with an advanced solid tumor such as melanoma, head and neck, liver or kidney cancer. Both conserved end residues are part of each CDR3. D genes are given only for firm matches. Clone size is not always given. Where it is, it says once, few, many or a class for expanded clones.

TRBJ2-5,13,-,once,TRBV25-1,TGTGCCAGCATCTCTTCCGGGGGAGAGACCCAGTACTTC,CASISSGGETQYF
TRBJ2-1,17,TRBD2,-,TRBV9,TGTGCCAGCAGCGTCCGGACTAGCGGGAGGGCCTACAATGAGCAGTTCTTC,CASSVRTSGRAYNEQFF
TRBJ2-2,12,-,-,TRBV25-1,TGTGCCAGCAGTACAGGGACCGGGGAGCTGTTTTTT,CASSTGTGELFF
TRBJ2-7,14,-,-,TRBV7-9,TGTGCCAGCAGCCCCCGGGACTCTTTCTACGAGCAGTACTTC,CASSPRDSFYEQYF
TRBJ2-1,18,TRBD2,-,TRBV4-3,TGCGCCAGCAGCCAAGACGGGACTAGCATCGGCTCCTACAATGAGCAGTTCTTC,CASSQDGTSIGSYNEQFF
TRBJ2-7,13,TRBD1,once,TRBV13,TGTGCCAGCAGCACCTTCCGTGGACAGGACAAATATTTC,CASSTFRGQDKYF
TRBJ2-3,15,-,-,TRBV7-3,TGTGCCAGCAGTCTGAGTGGCGAGGTAACAGATACGCAGTATTTT,CASSLSGEVTDTQYF
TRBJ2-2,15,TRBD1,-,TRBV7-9,TGTGCCAGCAGTCCTCCCCGGACAGGGAAAGGGGAGCTGTTTTTT,CASSPPRTGKGELFF
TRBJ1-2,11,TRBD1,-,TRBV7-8,TGTGCCACCGGCCAGGGGGAGCACGTCACCTTC,CATGQGEHVTF
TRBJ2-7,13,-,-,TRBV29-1,TGCAGCGCCCGGTCAGATAGCTCCTACGAGCAGTACTTC,CSARSDSSYEQYF
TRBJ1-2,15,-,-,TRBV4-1,TGCGCCAGCAGCCAAGTGTCACAGCTTAACTATGGCTACACCTTC,CASSQVSQLNYGYTF
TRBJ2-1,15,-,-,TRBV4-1,TGCGCCAGCAGCCAAGACGGAGGCAGCAACAATGAGCAGTTCTTC,CASSQDGGSNNEQFF
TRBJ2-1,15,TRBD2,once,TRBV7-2,TGTGCCAGCAGCTTATTAGCGGGGCCTCGAAATGAGCAGTTCTTC,CASSLLAGPRNEQFF
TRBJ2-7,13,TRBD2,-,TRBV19,TGTGCCACTTCGGGACTAGCGGGAGACGAGCAGTACTTC,CATSGLAGDEQYF
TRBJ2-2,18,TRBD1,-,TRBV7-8,TGTGCCAGCAGCTCCCAGGGACAGGGCTATCGTTACACCGGGGAGCTGTTTTTT,CASSSQGQGYRYTGELFF
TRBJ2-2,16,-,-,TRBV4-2,TGTGCCAGCAGCCCGCGGGACCGCCCCGGCACCGGGGAGCTGTTTTTT,CASSPRDRPGTGELFF
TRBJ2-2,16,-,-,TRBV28,TGTGCCAGCAGTTCCCCGGGACTTGTCGTTAGTGAGGAGCTGTTTTTT,CASSSPGLVVSEELFF
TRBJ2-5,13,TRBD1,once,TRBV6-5,TGTGCCAGTTATGACAGGGGTCAAGAGACCCAGTACTTC,CASYDRGQETQYF
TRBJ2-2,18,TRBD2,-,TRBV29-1,TGCAGCGTGCGGGGGCTTGGACTAGCGGGAGGGAACACCGGGGAGCTGTTTTTT,CSVRGLGLAGGNTGELFF
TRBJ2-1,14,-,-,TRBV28,TGTGCCAGCACCCCATTTAGGTCCTACAATGAGCAGTTCTTC,CASTPFRSYNEQFF
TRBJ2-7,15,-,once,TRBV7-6,TGTGCCAGCAGCTTAGGGGTCGGCGGGCGGTACGAGCAGTACTTC,CASSLGVGGRYEQYF
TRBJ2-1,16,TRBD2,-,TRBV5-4,TGTGCCAGCAGCCATAAGCGGGAGGTCTTAGACAATGAGCAGTTCTTC,CASSHKREVLDNEQFF